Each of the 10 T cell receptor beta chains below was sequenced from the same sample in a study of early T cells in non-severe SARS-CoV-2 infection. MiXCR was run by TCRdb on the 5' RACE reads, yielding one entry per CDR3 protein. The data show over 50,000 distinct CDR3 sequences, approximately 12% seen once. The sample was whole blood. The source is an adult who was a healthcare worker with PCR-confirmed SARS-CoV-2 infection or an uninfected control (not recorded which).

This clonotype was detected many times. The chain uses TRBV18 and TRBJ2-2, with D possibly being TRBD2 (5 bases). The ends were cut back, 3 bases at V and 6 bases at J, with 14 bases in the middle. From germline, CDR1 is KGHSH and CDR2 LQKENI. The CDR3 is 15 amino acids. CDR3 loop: CASSPIPTGAGELFF. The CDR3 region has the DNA TGTGCCAGCTCACCGATCCCCACCGGGGCCGGGGAGCTGTTTTTT.

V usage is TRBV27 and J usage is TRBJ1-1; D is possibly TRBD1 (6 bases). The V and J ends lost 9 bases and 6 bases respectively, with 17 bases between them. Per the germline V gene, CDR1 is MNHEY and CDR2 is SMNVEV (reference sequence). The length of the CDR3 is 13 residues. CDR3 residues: CASRTGFGAEAFF. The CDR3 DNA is TGTGCCAGTAGAACAGGGTTCGGCGCTGAAGCTTTCTTT.

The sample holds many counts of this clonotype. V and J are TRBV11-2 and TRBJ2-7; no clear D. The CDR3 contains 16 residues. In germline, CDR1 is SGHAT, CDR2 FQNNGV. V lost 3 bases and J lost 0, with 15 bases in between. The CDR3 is CASSFSTRASSYEQYF. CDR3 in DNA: TGTGCCAGCAGCTTCTCGACAAGGGCCAGCTCCTACGAGCAGTACTTC.

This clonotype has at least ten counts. CDR3 nucleotide sequence: TGTGCCAGCAGCTTTGTGGGAGGGAGCTATGGCTACACCTTC. This encodes CASSFVGGSYGYTF. The rearrangement uses TRBV5-6 and TRBJ1-2; D is undetermined. Trimming pared 2 bases from V and 4 bases from J, leaving 12 bases between. The CDR3 length is 14 residues. Per the germline V gene, CDR1 is SGHDT and CDR2 is YYEEEE. Filled out from reference TRBV5-6 and TRBJ1-2, the complete variable domain reads DAGVTQSPTHLIKTRGQQVTLRCSPKSGHDTVSWYQQALGQGPQFIFQYYEEEERQRGNFPDRFSGHQFPNYSSELNVNALLLGDSALYLCASSFVGGSYGYTFGSGTRLTVV.

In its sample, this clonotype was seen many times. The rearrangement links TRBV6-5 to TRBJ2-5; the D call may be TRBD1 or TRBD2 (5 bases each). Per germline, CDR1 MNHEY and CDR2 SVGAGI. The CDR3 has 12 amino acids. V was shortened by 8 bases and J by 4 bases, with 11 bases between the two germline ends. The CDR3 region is CASEGPGETQYF. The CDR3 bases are TGTGCCAGCGAGGGGCCCGGAGAGACCCAGTACTTC.

The CDR3 region has the DNA TGTGCCAGTCAGGACAGCTCCTATAATTCACCCCTCCACTTT. It specifies CASQDSSYNSPLHF. The chain recombines TRBV19 with TRBJ1-6, with D perhaps TRBD1 (6 bases). V lost 8 bases, J lost 0 bases, and 8 bases lay in between. CDR3 length: 14 amino acids. CDR1 and CDR2 from the germline V gene are LNHDA and SQIVND (reference sequence).

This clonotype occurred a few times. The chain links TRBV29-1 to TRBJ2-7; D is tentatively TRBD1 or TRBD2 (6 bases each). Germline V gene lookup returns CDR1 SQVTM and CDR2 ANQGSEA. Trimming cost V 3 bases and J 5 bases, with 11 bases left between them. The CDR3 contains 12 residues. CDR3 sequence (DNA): TGCAGCGTTGACGGGGGCAGTGACGAGCAGTACTTC. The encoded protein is CSVDGGSDEQYF.

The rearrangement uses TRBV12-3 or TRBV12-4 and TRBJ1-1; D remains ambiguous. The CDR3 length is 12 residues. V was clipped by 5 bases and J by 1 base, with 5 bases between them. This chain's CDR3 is CASSETNTEAFF. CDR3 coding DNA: TGTGCCAGCAGTGAGACGAACACTGAAGCTTTCTTT.

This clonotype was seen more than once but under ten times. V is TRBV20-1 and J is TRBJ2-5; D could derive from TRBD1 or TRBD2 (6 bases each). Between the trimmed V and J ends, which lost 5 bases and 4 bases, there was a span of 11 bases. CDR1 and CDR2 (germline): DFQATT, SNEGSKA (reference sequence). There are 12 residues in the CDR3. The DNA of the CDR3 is TGCAGTGCTGAGGGGGGCGGAGAGACCCAGTACTTC. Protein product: CSAEGGGETQYF.

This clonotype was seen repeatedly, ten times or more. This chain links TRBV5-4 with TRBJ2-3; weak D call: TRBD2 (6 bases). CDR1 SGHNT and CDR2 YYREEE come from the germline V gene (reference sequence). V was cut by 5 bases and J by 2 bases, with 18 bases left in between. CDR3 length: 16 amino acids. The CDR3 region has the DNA TGTGCCAGCAGTTCGCCCTTGGGCGGGGCCACAGATACGCAGTATTTT. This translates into CASSSPLGGATDTQYF. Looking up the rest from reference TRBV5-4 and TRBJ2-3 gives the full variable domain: ETGVTQSPTHLIKTRGQQVTLRCSSQSGHNTVSWYQQALGQGPQFIFQYYREEENGRGNFPPRFSGLQFPNYSSELNVNALELDDSALYLCASSSPLGGATDTQYFGPGTRLTVL.